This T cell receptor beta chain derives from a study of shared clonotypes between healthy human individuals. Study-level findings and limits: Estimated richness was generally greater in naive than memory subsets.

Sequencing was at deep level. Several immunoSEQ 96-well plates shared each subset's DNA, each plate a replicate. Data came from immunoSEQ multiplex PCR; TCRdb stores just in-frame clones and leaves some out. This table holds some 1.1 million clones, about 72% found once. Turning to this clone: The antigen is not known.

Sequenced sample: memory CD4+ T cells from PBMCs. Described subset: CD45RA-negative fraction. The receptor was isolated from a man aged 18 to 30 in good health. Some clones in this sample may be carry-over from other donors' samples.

For the CDR3, the DNA is TGTGCCAGCAGCTTTCGGGGTGTGACTGAAGCTTTCTTT. This encodes CASSFRGVTEAFF. J is TRBJ1-1 and V is TRBV7-2, with D hard to call. The CDR3 consists of 13 residues. V was pared by 3 bases and J by 5 bases, with 10 bases between. Germline V gene lookup returns CDR1 SGHTA and CDR2 FQGNSA.